This T cell receptor beta chain originates from a study of beta chain features in type 1 diabetes (dated by TCRdb to between 2017 and 2018). Regarding the research as a whole: Patients and healthy donors did not differ in mean age, gender distribution, total cell number or subset yield. Across all samples, 90 million to 130 million sorted cells were examined, and cell number per subset correlated strongly with RNA yield. In the study, recently diagnosed type 1 diabetes patients and matched healthy donors were compared on the TCRB repertoires of their sorted circulating CD4+ T cell subsets. Regulatory and stem cell-like memory subsets were obtained from only 8 patients and about 8 healthy donors, while naive and central memory subsets were obtained from all 30 or so donors.

The paper as a whole reports these results and caveats: Because cDNA rather than genomic DNA was sequenced, highly expressing activated cells could have been over-represented, although no difference in activation and CD3 levels was found between groups. Because small numbers of individuals were included in the HLA sub-analyses, any influence of HLA type on TCRB rearrangement was left unresolved. Type 1 diabetes patients showed a moderate but significant shortening of TCRB CDR3 length in all four CD4+ subsets. The naive, central memory and regulatory TCRB repertoires appeared to resemble one another more closely among patients than among healthy donors. Shorter templates might be favored by PCR, yet because patient and control samples were amplified and corrected together, any such skew would affect both groups equally. Patients with type 1 diabetes made fewer insertions and deleted more nucleotides at VDJ recombination sites, implying thymic rearrangement abnormalities.

From each donor, a single peripheral blood sample of about 120 mL on average was drawn into heparinised tubes. A BD FACSAria II was used to sort naive, central memory, regulatory and stem cell-like memory CD4+ T cells with a panel that included CD45RO, CCR7, CD25, CD127, CD95 and CD27. Every sorted population had a purity above 95%. PBMCs were separated immediately by Lymphoprep density gradient centrifugation and were stained directly, without being cultured. So that batch effects would be minimized, each experiment stained and sorted samples in pairs, pairing one healthy donor with one patient. In regard to this clone: Its antigen remains undetermined. No much larger clone exists at a distance of one base, and base qualities are not known.

The entire isolated RNA was reverse transcribed using the High Capacity cDNA Reverse Transcription Kit, and thus expressed TCRB transcripts were sequenced. Deep immunoSEQ sequencing was applied to naive, central memory and regulatory T cell samples, giving an average of about 3.8 million total reads per sample. Sorted cells were lysed in RLT buffer, and RNA was extracted using DNase-treated RNeasy Micro or Mini kits according to cell number. Each cell subset was processed on its own to prevent cross-contamination, while patient and healthy donor samples were processed together. Using the immunoSEQ multiplex PCR, TCRB sequences were amplified from cDNA into 87-bp fragments spanning the CDR3 region. Sequencing of the amplicons was done on the Illumina HiSeq platform. The paper's data handling went like this. Synthetic template baselines were used to correct PCR bias computationally, reads within Hamming distance 2 were collapsed, and singletons that could not be merged were discarded. Reads were aligned against IMGT to assign V, D and J genes, CDR3 length and insertions or deletions at six rearrangement sites. Within each subset, clonotype counts were normalized to sorted cell number, after which true diversity and Gini coefficients were computed with the tcR R package. The overlap coefficient, calculated on TCRB nucleotide sequences, was used to measure repertoire sharing. In its TCRdb copy, this immuneACCESS table keeps in-frame sequences only and misses some clones. Where compared with another copy, unresolved V genes explain less than half of these, and the others have no known cause. V and J calls and clone size are given by that table; D and trimming were obtained from the DNA. For this sample there are 160,000 or so clones; about 9% appear just once. The top ten clonotypes cover approximately 0.56% of the sample.

The clonotype was recovered from a woman aged 18-29 years with type 1 diabetes. Sequencing used central memory CD4+ T cells from blood.

The CDR3 has the sequence CASSSPAGADTQYF. The DNA sequence is given as TGTGCCAGCAGTTCCCCGGCAGGGGCAGATACGCAGTATTTT. The chain couples TRBV28 to TRBJ2-3; the D gene is possibly TRBD1, with 6 bases matching. V and J are truncated by 4 bases and 4 bases respectively, leaving an intervening sequence of 12 bases. The cysteine opens and the phenylalanine closes a CDR3 of 14 amino acids. Kept here is only the CDR3 DNA, which spans 42 bases and is read in frame from base 1. As encoded in the germline V gene, CDR1 is MDHEN while CDR2 is SYDVKM. Beyond the CDR3, the reference TRBV28 and TRBJ2-3 genes provide the residues; the full variable domain reads: DVKVTQSSRYLVKRTGEKVFLECVQDMDHENMFWYRQDPGLGLRLIYFSYDVKMKEKGDIPEGYSVSREKKERFSLILESASTNQTSMYLCASSSPAGADTQYFGPGTRLTVL.